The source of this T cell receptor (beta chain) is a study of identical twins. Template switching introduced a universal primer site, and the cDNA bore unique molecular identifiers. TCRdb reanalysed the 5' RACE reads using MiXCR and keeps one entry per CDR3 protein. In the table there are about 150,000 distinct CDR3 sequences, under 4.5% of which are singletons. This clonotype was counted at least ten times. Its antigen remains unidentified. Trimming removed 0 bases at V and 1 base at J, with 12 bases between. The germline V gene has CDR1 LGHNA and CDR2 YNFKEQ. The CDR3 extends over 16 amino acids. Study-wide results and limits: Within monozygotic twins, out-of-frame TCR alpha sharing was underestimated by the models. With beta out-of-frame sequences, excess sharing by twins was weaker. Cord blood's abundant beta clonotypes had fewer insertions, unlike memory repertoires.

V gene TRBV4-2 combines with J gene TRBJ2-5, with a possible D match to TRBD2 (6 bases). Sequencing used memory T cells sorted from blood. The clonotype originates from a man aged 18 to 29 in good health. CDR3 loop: CASSQDWREAQETQYF. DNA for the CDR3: TGTGCCAGCAGCCAAGATTGGAGGGAGGCCCAAGAGACCCAGTACTTC.